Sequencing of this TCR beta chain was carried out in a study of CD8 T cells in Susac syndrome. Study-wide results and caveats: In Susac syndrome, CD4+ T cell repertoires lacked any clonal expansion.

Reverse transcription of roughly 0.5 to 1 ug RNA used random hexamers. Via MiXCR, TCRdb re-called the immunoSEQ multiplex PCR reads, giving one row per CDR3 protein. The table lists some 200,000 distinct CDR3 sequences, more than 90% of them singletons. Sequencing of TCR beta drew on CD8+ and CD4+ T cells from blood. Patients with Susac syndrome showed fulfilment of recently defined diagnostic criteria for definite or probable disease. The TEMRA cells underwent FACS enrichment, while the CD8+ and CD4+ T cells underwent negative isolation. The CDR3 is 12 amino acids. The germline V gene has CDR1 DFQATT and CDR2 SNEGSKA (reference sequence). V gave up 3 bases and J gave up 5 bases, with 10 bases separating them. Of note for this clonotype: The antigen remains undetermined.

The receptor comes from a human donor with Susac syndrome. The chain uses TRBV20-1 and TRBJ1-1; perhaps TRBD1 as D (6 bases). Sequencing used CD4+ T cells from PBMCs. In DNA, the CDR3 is TGCAGTGCTAGCTCTCAGGGGACTGAAGCTTTCTTT. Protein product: CSASSQGTEAFF.